The 12 T cell receptor beta chains below all came from one sample that was sequenced in a study of blood T cell repertoires in COVID-19. The protocol was immunoSEQ multiplex PCR, while the TCRdb copy is restricted to in-frame clones and leaves out a portion. The sample carries approximately 300,000 clones, around 87% recorded once. Sequencing input: PBMCs or T cells enriched from blood (not recorded which). The receptors derive from a woman aged 25 to 39 who had recovered from COVID-19.

The chain recombines TRBV10-3 with TRBJ2-3; D unresolved. V lost 4 bases and J 6 bases, leaving 14 bases between the germline ends. Germline CDR1 ENHRY, CDR2 SYGVKD. This CDR3 comprises 14 residues. DNA of the CDR3: TGTGCCATCAGTGGTACTTTAGAGCCCGATACGCAGTATTTT. It translates to CAISGTLEPDTQYF.

The chain recombines TRBV6-5 with TRBJ1-1, with TRBD1 matching over 7 bases. The CDR3 covers 15 residues. V lost 2 bases to trimming and J lost 0 bases; unmatched junction nucleotides: 3. CDR1 MNHEY and CDR2 SVGAGI come from the germline V gene. The CDR3 DNA follows: TGTGCCAGCAGTTACCGCAGGGGGATGAACACTGAAGCTTTCTTT. Translated: CASSYRRGMNTEAFF.

A few counts support this clone. The V and J genes are TRBV18 and TRBJ1-1; 7 bases align to TRBD1. CDR1 KGHSH and CDR2 LQKENI come from the germline V gene. The CDR3 runs 13 residues. The V and J ends lost 3 bases and 6 bases, in that order; junction bases with no gene match: 4. The CDR3 reads CASSPTGWAEAFF. DNA for the CDR3: TGTGCCAGCTCACCGACAGGGTGGGCTGAAGCTTTCTTT.

The V call is TRBV27, the J call TRBJ1-3; D is undetermined. CDR1 and CDR2 from the germline V gene are MNHEY and SMNVEV (reference sequence). V lost 2 bases to trimming and J lost 0 bases, with 11 bases between them. This CDR3 region has 16 residues. In DNA, the CDR3 is TGTGCCAGCAGTTTAGACACAGTGAACTCTGGAAACACCATATATTTT. Protein sequence: CASSLDTVNSGNTIYF.

This clone showed up just once. The V call is TRBV5-6, the J call TRBJ2-3, with a possible D match to TRBD1 (5 bases). CDR1 SGHDT and CDR2 YYEEEE come from the germline V gene. With 4 bases removed from V and 1 base from J, the gap between germline ends came to 10 bases. The CDR3 has 14 residues. CDR3 protein: CASSPQGGTDTQYF. DNA for the CDR3: TGTGCCAGCAGCCCCCAGGGTGGCACAGATACGCAGTATTTT.

As concerns this clone: Other DNA sequences of this sample code for an identical CDR3. V usage is TRBV5-1 and J usage is TRBJ1-1; D gene unclear. Per the germline V gene, CDR1 is SGHRS and CDR2 is YFSETQ. The CDR3 has 13 residues. Between the trimmed V and J ends, which lost 5 bases and 1 base, there was a span of 9 bases. CDR3 protein: CASSSTANTEAFF. The CDR3 nucleotides read TGCGCCAGCAGTAGTACAGCGAACACTGAAGCTTTCTTT.

The gene calls are TRBV4-1 and TRBJ2-2; TRBD2 agrees at 15 bases. The V segment lost 4 bases and the J segment 7 bases; nucleotides outside the gene matches: 10. The CDR3 contains 18 residues. Germline loops: CDR1 MGHRA, CDR2 YSYEKL. CDR3 in DNA: TGCGCCAGCAGCCCGCGGACTAGCGGGGGGGCCTACGGCGGGGAGCTGTTTTTT. Amino acid sequence: CASSPRTSGGAYGGELFF.

The rearrangement joins TRBV5-4 to TRBJ2-1; 10 bases map to TRBD2. Trimming at V came to 5 bases and at J to 3 bases, leaving 5 bases not matched to a gene. This CDR3 region has 15 residues. Germline V gives CDR1 SGHNT, CDR2 YYREEE (reference sequence). The CDR3 sequence is CASRPSGGLYNEQFF. DNA for the CDR3: TGTGCCAGCAGACCTAGCGGGGGCCTCTACAATGAGCAGTTCTTC.

The chain has TRBV2 and TRBJ1-2; 7 bases are a match to TRBD1. The CDR3 covers 13 residues. V shed 8 bases and J 5 bases; nucleotides not matched to a gene: 8. Germline V lookup: CDR1 SNHLY, CDR2 FYNNEI. CDR3: CASSTGTAYGYTF. The CDR3 nucleotides read TGTGCCAGCTCAACCGGGACAGCATATGGCTACACCTTC.

The CDR3 here is CAGSLGAETDTQYF. The CDR3 DNA sequence: TGTGCCGGAAGCCTTGGGGCAGAGACAGATACGCAGTATTTT. V and J are TRBV6-2 or TRBV6-3 and TRBJ2-3; weak D call: TRBD1 (5 bases). Trimming pared 11 bases from V and 3 bases from J, leaving 18 bases between. The germline gives CDR1 MNHEY, CDR2 SVGEGT. The CDR3 runs to 14 residues.

The CDR3 coding sequence is TGCGCCAGCAGCCTGACAGCAAATCAGCCCCAGCATTTT. Protein product: CASSLTANQPQHF. The V and J genes are TRBV4-3 and TRBJ1-5; D is perhaps TRBD1 (5 bases). Trimming removed 4 bases at V and 4 bases at J, with 8 bases between. This CDR3 region has 13 residues. Per the germline V gene, CDR1 is LGHNA and CDR2 is YSLEER.

The V and J genes are TRBV7-6 and TRBJ1-2; 10 bases align to TRBD1. After removal of 3 bases from V and 3 bases from J, the junction contained 1 base not matched to a gene. CDR1 is SGHVS and CDR2 is FNYEAQ in the germline V gene. This CDR3 has 14 residues. CDR3: CASSLGTGDYGYTF. Here the CDR3 DNA reads TGTGCCAGCAGCTTGGGGACAGGGGACTATGGCTACACCTTC.